The clone carrying this T cell receptor beta chain was seen once. This record comes from a study of T cells in tuberculosis. The wider study: CD1B tetramers identified T cells specific for mycobacterial lipid GMM.

The protocol was immunoSEQ multiplex PCR, while the TCRdb copy is restricted to in-frame clones and leaves out a portion. The table includes approximately 53,000 clones, about 95% detected once. Time point described: new active TB diagnosis, blood taken before or within 7 days of starting treatment. Trimming took off 6 bases at V and 0 bases at J, with 8 bases between the two ends. Looked up from germline, CDR1 is SQVTM and CDR2 is ANQGSEA. CDR3 size: 13 residues. The sequence was collected from an adult with tuberculosis. The sequencing here drew on PBMCs, taken at tuberculosis diagnosis. The genes are TRBV29-1 and TRBJ2-2, with unresolved D. CDR3 sequence: CSVSTANTGELFF. In nucleotides, the CDR3 is TGCAGCGTCTCGACTGCGAACACCGGGGAGCTGTTTTTT.